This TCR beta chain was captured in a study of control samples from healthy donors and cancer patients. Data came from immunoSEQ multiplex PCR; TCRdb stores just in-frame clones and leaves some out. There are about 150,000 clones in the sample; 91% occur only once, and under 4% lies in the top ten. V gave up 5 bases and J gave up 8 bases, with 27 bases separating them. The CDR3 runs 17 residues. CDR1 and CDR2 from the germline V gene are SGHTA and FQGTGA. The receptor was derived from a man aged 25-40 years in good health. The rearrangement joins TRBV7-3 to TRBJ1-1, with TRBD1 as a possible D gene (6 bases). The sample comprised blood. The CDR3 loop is CASSLIPLTGHLTEAFF. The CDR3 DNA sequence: TGTGCCAGCAGCCTTATACCGCTGACAGGACACCTCACCGAAGCTTTCTTT.